This T cell receptor beta chain is from a study of blood T cell repertoires in COVID-19. V lost 3 bases to trimming and J lost 8 bases, with 10 bases between them. The CDR3 extends over 12 amino acids. Sequenced by immunoSEQ multiplex PCR; TCRdb stores in-frame clones only, minus some. Of roughly 440,000 clones in the sample, approximately 90% were seen once. This chain links TRBV12-3 or TRBV12-4 with TRBJ1-2; no reliable D call. The clonotype originates from a woman aged 45-59 years with COVID-19, enrolled during active disease. Sequencing used peripheral blood. CDR3 sequence reads: CASSFGQLGYTF. The CDR3 DNA follows: TGTGCCAGCAGTTTTGGGCAGCTGGGCTACACCTTC.